The clone carrying this T cell receptor beta chain was counted only a few times. The entry originates in a study of molecular identifiers for immune sequencing clone quantification. One entry per CDR3 protein results from TCRdb running MiXCR on the PCR reads. The sample lists hundreds of thousands of distinct CDR3 sequences, roughly 27% occurring once. The CDR3 is made up of 16 amino acids. J was trimmed by 4 bases and V by 0 bases; bases with no gene match: 4. Germline V gene sequence: CDR1 MNHEY, CDR2 SVGAGI. This clonotype was sampled from a human donor in good health. Some libraries in this study had Jurkat cell RNA spiked in. The material sequenced was naive CD8+ T cells from blood, with Jurkat cell RNA spiked in. Subset here: FACS-sorted CD8+CD4-CCR7+CD45RA+ naive T cells. The chain uses TRBV6-5 and TRBJ2-1, with 9 bases lining up with TRBD2. CDR3 DNA sequence: TGTGCCAGCAGTTACTCTTTAGCGGGGGTTTACAATGAGCAGTTCTTC. Its protein product is CASSYSLAGVYNEQFF.